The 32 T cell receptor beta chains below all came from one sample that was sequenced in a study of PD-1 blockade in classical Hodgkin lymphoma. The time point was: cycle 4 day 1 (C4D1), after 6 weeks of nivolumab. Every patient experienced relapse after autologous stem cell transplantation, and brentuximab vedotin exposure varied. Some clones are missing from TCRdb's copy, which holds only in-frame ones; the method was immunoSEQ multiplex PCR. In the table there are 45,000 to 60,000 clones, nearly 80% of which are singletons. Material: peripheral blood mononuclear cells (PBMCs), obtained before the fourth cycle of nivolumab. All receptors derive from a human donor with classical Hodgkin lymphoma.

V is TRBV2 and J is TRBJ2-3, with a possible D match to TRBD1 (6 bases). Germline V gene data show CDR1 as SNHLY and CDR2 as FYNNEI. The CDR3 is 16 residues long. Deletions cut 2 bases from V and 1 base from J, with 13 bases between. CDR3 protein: CASSEYEGERTDTQYF. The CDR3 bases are TGTGCCAGCAGTGAATACGAGGGGGAGCGCACAGATACGCAGTATTTT. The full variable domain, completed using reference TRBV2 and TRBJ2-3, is EPEVTQTPSHQVTQMGQEVILRCVPISNHLYFYWYRQILGQKVEFLVSFYNNEISEKSEIFDDQFSVERPDGSNFTLKIRSTKLEDSAMYFCASSEYEGERTDTQYFGPGTRLTVL.

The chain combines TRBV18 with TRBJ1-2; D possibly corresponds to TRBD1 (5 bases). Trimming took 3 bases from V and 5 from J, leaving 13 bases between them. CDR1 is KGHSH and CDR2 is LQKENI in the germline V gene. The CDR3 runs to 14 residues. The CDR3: CASSPRDGAYGYTF. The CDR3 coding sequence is TGTGCCAGCTCACCCCGGGACGGGGCTTATGGCTACACCTTC.

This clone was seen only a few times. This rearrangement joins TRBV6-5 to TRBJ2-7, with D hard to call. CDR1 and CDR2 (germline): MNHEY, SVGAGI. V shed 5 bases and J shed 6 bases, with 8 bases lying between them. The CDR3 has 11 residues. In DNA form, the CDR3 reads TGTGCCAGCAGTGACCGAACCGAGCAGTACTTC. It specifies CASSDRTEQYF.

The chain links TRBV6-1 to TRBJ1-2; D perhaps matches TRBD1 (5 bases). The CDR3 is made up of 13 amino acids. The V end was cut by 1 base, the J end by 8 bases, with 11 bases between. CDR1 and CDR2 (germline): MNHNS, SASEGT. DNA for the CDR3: TGTGCCAGCAGTGAAGTAGGGGTAGAGGGCTACACCTTC. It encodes CASSEVGVEGYTF.

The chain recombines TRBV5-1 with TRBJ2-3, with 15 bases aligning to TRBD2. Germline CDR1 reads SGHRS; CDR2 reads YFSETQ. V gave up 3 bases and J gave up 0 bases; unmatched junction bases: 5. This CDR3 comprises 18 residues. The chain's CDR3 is CASSSGLAGGQSTDTQYF. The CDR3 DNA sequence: TGCGCCAGCAGCTCCGGACTAGCGGGGGGGCAGAGCACAGATACGCAGTATTTT.

CDR3 residues: CASSMGHQRTEAFF. CDR3 in DNA: TGTGCCAGCAGCATGGGACATCAGCGCACTGAAGCTTTCTTT. The chain has TRBV11-1 and TRBJ1-1; perhaps TRBD1 as D (6 bases). This CDR3 comprises 14 residues. The germline V and J ends were trimmed by 5 bases and 4 bases, with 14 bases remaining between them. Germline CDR1 SGHAT, CDR2 FQDESV (reference sequence).

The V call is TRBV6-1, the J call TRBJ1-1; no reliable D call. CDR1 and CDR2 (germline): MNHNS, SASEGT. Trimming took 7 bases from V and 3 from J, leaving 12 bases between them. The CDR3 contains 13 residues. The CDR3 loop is CASKEGVYTEAFF. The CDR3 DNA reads TGTGCCAGCAAAGAGGGAGTGTACACTGAAGCTTTCTTT.

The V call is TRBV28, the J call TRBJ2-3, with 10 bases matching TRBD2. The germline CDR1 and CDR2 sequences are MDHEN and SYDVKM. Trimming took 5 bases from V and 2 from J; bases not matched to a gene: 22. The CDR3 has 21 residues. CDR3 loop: CASSAFGLSGGARKVTDTQYF. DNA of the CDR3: TGTGCCAGCAGTGCCTTCGGACTAAGCGGGGGGGCCAGAAAGGTCACAGATACGCAGTATTTT.

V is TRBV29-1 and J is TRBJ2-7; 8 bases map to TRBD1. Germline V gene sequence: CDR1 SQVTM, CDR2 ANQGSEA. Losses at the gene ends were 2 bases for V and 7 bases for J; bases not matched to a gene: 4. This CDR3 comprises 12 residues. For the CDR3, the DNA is TGCAGCGTTGAACAGGGGGCGTGGGAGCAGTACTTC. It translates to CSVEQGAWEQYF.

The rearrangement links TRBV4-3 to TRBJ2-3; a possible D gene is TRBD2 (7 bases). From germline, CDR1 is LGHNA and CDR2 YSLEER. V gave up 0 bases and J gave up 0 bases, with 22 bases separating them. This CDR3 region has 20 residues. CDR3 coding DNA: TGCGCCAGCAGCCAAGATAAGAGGTGGGGGGGCGACCATAGCACAGATACGCAGTATTTT. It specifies CASSQDKRWGGDHSTDTQYF.

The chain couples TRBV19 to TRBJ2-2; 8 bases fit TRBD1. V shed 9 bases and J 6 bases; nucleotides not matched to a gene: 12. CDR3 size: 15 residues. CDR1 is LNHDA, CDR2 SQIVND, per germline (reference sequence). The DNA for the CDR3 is TGTGCCAGCGGGGCCCGGGACAGGAGGGCCGGGGAGCTGTTTTTT. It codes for CASGARDRRAGELFF.

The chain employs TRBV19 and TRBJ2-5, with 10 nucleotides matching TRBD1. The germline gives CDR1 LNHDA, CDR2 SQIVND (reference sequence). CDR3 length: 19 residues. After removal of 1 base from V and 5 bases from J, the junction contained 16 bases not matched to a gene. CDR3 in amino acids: CASSIASHLDRGTLETQYF. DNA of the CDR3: TGTGCCAGTAGTATAGCTAGCCACCTGGACAGGGGGACCTTGGAGACCCAGTACTTC.

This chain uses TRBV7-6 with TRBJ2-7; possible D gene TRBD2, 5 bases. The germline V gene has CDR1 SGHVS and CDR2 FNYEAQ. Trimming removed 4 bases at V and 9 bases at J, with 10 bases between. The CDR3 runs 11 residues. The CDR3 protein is CASSSGEWQYF. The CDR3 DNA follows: TGTGCCAGCAGCTCCGGGGAGTGGCAGTACTTC.

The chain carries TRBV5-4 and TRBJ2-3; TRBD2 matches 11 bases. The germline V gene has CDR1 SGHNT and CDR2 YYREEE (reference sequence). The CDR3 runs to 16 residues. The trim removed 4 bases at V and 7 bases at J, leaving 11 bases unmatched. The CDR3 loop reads CASSIAGTSGQYTQYF. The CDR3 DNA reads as TGTGCCAGCAGCATAGCCGGGACTAGCGGCCAATATACGCAGTATTTT. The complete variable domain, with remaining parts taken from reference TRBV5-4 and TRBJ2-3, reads ETGVTQSPTHLIKTRGQQVTLRCSSQSGHNTVSWYQQALGQGPQFIFQYYREEENGRGNFPPRFSGLQFPNYSSELNVNALELDDSALYLCASSIAGTSGQYTQYFGPGTRLTVL.

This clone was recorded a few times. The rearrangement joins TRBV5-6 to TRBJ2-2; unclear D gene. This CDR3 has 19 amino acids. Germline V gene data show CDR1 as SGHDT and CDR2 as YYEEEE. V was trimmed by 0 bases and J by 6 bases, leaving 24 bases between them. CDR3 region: CASSLAGALYNKWPGELFF. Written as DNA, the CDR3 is TGTGCCAGCAGCTTGGCTGGTGCGCTCTACAACAAGTGGCCCGGGGAGCTGTTTTTT.

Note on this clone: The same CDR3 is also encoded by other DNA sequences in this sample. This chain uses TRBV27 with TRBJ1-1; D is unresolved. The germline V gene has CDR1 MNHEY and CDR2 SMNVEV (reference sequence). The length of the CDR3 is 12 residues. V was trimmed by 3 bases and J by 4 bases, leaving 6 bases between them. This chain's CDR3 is CASSLPGTEAFF. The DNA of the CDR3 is TGTGCCAGCAGTTTGCCCGGCACTGAAGCTTTCTTT.

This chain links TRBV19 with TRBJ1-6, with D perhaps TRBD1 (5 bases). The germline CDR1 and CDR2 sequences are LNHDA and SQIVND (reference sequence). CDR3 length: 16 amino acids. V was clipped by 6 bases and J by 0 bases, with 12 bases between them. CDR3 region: CASSGGISSYNSPLHF. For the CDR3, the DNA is TGTGCCAGTAGCGGGGGGATCAGCTCCTATAATTCACCCCTCCACTTT. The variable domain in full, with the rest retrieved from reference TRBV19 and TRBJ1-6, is DGGITQSPKYLFRKEGQNVTLSCEQNLNHDAMYWYRQDPGQGLRLIYYSQIVNDFQKGDIAEGYSVSREKKESFPLTVTSAQKNPTAFYLCASSGGISSYNSPLHFGNGTRLTVT.

The CDR3 is CSARTAQETQYF. Here the CDR3 DNA reads TGCAGCGCGAGGACAGCCCAAGAGACCCAGTACTTC. The chain is built from TRBV29-1 and TRBJ2-5, with D maybe TRBD1 (6 bases). CDR1 and CDR2 from the germline V gene are SQVTM and ANQGSEA. The CDR3 totals 12 residues. Trimming pared 7 bases from V and 1 base from J, leaving 10 bases between.

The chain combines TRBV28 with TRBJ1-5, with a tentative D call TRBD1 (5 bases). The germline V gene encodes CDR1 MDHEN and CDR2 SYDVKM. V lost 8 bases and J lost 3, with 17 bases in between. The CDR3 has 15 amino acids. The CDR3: CASGLGGWDNQPQHF. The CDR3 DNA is TGTGCCAGCGGGCTGGGGGGTTGGGACAATCAGCCCCAGCATTTT.

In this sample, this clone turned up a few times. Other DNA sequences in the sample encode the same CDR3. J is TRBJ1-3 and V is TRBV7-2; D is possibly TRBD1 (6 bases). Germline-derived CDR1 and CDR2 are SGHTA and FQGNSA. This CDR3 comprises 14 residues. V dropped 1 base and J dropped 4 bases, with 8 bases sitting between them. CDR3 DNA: TGTGCCAGCAGCTTAGTGGGACAAGGAAACACCATATATTTT. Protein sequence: CASSLVGQGNTIYF.

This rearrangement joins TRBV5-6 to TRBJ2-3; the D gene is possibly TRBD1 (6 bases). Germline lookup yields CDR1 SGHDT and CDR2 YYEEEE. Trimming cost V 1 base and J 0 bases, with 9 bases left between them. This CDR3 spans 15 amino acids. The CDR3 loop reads CASSLRGQSTDTQYF. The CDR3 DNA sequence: TGTGCCAGCAGCTTGCGTGGACAGAGCACAGATACGCAGTATTTT.

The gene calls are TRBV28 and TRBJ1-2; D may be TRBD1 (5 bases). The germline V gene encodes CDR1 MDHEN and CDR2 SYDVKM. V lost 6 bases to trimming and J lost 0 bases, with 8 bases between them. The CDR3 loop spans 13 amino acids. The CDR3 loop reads CASSGHTNYGYTF. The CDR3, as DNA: TGTGCCAGCAGCGGACACACTAACTATGGCTACACCTTC.

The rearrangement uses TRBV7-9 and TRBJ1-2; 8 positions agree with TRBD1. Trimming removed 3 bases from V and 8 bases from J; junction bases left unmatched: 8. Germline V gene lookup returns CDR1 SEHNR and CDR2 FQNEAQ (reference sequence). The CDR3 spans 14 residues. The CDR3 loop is CASSLVTGGSGYTF. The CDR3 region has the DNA TGTGCCAGCAGCTTGGTTACAGGGGGATCCGGCTACACCTTC.

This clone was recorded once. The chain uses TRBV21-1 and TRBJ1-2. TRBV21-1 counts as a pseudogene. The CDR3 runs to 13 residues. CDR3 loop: CASSDVDPYGYTF. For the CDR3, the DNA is TGTGCCAGCAGCGACGTAGATCCCTATGGCTACACCTTC.

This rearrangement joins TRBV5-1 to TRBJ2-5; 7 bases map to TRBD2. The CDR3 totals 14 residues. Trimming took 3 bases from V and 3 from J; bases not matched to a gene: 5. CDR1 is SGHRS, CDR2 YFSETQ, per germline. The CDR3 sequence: CASSSALAEETQYF. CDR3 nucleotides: TGCGCCAGCAGCTCGGCGCTAGCGGAAGAGACCCAGTACTTC.

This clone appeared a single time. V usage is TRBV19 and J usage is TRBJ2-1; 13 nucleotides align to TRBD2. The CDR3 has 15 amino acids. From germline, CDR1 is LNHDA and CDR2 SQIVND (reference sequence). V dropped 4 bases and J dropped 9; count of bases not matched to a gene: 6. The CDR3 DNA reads TGTGCCAGTAGTACACTAGCGGGGGGGTTGGGTGAGCAGTTCTTC. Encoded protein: CASSTLAGGLGEQFF.

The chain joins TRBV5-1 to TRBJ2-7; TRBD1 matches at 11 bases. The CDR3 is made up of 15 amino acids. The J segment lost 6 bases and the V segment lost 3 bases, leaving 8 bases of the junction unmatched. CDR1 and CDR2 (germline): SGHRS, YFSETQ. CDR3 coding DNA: TGCGCCAGCAGCTGGGAGGTTGGGACAGGGGGCGAGCAGTACTTC. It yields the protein CASSWEVGTGGEQYF.

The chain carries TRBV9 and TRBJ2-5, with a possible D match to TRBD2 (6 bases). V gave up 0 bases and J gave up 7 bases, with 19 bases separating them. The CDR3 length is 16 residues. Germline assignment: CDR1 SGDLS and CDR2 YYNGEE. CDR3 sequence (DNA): TGTGCCAGCAGCGTAGCCGTACTGGGTCCCGGGGGGACCCAGTACTTC. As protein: CASSVAVLGPGGTQYF.

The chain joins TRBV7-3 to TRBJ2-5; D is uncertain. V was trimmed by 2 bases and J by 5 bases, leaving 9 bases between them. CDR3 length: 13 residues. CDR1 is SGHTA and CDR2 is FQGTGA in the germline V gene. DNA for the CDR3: TGTGCCAGCAGCTTAGGTGGTCTCGAGACCCAGTACTTC. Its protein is CASSLGGLETQYF.

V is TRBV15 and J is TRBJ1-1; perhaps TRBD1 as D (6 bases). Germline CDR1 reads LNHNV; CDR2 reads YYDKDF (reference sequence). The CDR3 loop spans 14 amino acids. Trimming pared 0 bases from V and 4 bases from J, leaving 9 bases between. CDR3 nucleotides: TGTGCCACCAGCAGAGATAGGGGGGGCACTGAAGCTTTCTTT. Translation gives CATSRDRGGTEAFF.

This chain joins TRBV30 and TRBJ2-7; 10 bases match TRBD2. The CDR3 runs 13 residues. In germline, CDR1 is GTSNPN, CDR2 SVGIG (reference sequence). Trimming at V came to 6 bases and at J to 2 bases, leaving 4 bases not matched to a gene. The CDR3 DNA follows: TGTGCCTGTCAAGCGGGAGGGCCCTACGAGCAGTACTTC. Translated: CACQAGGPYEQYF.

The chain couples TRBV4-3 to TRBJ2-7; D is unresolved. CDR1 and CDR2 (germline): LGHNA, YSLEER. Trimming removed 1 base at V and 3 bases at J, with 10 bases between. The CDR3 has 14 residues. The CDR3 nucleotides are TGCGCCAGCAGCCAAGCTCCGGTGGGCTACGAGCAGTACTTC. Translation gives CASSQAPVGYEQYF.